This entry lists 12 T cell receptor beta chains sequenced from one sample in a study of response to subunit inactivated influenza vaccine. TCRdb used MiXCR to reprocess the RT-PCR reads, holding one entry per CDR3 protein. The sample lists about 700,000 distinct CDR3 sequences; 14% were seen once. This sample comprised PBMCs from blood, obtained less than 15 days before vaccination. The receptors stem from a man between 50 and 59 years old who received an inactivated influenza vaccine.

This chain joins TRBV20-1 and TRBJ2-3, with unresolved D. Looked up from germline, CDR1 is DFQATT and CDR2 is SNEGSKA (reference sequence). V gave up 3 bases and J gave up 6 bases, with 13 bases separating them. This CDR3 has 13 residues. CDR3 sequence reads: CSARSGPRDTQYF. For the CDR3, the DNA is TGCAGTGCTAGGTCCGGACCCAGGGATACGCAGTATTTT.

CDR3 sequence: CASRATGYGELFF. CDR3 sequence (DNA): TGTGCCAGCAGAGCCACGGGTTACGGGGAGCTGTTTTTT. V usage is TRBV12-3 or TRBV12-4 and J usage is TRBJ2-2; unclear D gene. The CDR3 length is 13 residues. V lost 6 bases and J 7 bases, leaving 12 bases between the germline ends.

This clonotype has only a few counts. The chain employs TRBV30 and TRBJ2-3; the D is unclear. There are 13 residues in the CDR3. V lost 1 base and J 3 bases, leaving 8 bases between the germline ends. Germline V gives CDR1 GTSNPN, CDR2 SVGIG (reference sequence). This chain's CDR3 is CAWSAKGTDTQYF. CDR3 nucleotides: TGTGCCTGGAGTGCGAAGGGTACAGATACGCAGTATTTT.

The sample holds a few counts of this clonotype. The chain employs TRBV30 and TRBJ1-5, with TRBD1 matching 9 bases. Losses at the gene ends were 2 bases for V and 5 bases for J; bases not matched to a gene: 10. The CDR3 is 16 residues long. CDR1 is GTSNPN and CDR2 is SVGIG in the germline V gene (reference sequence). CDR3 bases: TGTGCCTGGAGTCGCTTCGGACAGGGGAGGGATCAGCCCCAGCATTTT. This gives the protein CAWSRFGQGRDQPQHF.

The table lists this clonotype with a few counts. V is TRBV19 and J is TRBJ2-3, with a possible D match to TRBD1 (6 bases). The V and J ends lost 3 bases and 2 bases respectively, with 12 bases between them. CDR1 is LNHDA and CDR2 is SQIVND in the germline V gene (reference sequence). The CDR3 is 15 amino acids. The CDR3 nucleotides are TGTGCCAGTAGTATGGGGGCTGGGCTCACAGATACGCAGTATTTT. Encoded protein: CASSMGAGLTDTQYF.

This clonotype was observed a handful of times. The chain recombines TRBV6-2 or TRBV6-3 with TRBJ2-1; tentative D call: TRBD1 (5 bases). CDR1 is MNHEY, CDR2 SVGEGT, per germline. The CDR3 sequence is 15 residues long. Trimming took 5 bases from V and 0 from J, leaving 11 bases between them. CDR3 bases: TGTGCCAGCAGTAGGCAGGGTCTCTCCTACAATGAGCAGTTCTTC. This encodes CASSRQGLSYNEQFF.

The table lists this clonotype with many counts. This chain links TRBV4-3 with TRBJ1-4, with TRBD1 as a possible D gene (5 bases). Trimming took 0 bases from V and 0 from J, leaving 11 bases between them. The CDR3 spans 17 residues. Germline-derived CDR1 and CDR2 are LGHNA and YSLEER. CDR3 coding DNA: TGCGCCAGCAGCCAAGAGGGGGGACTTGCAACTAATGAAAAACTGTTTTTT. Protein: CASSQEGGLATNEKLFF.

V and J are TRBV28 and TRBJ2-3; 10 nucleotides match TRBD2. The CDR3 sequence is 17 residues long. Trimming took 3 bases from V and 6 from J; bases not matched to a gene: 12. CDR1 and CDR2 (germline): MDHEN, SYDVKM. The CDR3 region has the DNA TGTGCCAGCAGTTTTACAACTAGCGGGGAATCATGGGATACGCAGTATTTT. Protein sequence: CASSFTTSGESWDTQYF. Complete variable domain (other parts from reference TRBV28 and TRBJ2-3): DVKVTQSSRYLVKRTGEKVFLECVQDMDHENMFWYRQDPGLGLRLIYFSYDVKMKEKGDIPEGYSVSREKKERFSLILESASTNQTSMYLCASSFTTSGESWDTQYFGPGTRLTVL.

V usage is TRBV9 and J usage is TRBJ1-3, with a possible D match to TRBD1 (5 bases). This CDR3 region has 14 residues. The germline V and J ends were trimmed by 0 bases and 4 bases, with 8 bases remaining between them. CDR1 and CDR2 (germline): SGDLS, YYNGEE. CDR3 DNA: TGTGCCAGCAGCGTAGAAACAGGAGGAAACACCATATATTTT. Residues: CASSVETGGNTIYF.

In the case of this clonotype: It is likely a read error, because the conserved phenylalanine at the end of the CDR3 is missing. The chain uses TRBV3-1 and TRBJ2-7; D is uncertain. Trimming took off 0 bases at V and 6 bases at J, with 9 bases between the two ends. The CDR3 is 13 residues long. Germline assignment: CDR1 LGHDT and CDR2 YNNKEL (reference sequence). Here the CDR3 reads CASSQDRVLEQYL. As DNA, the CDR3 is TGTGCCAGCAGCCAAGATCGGGTCCTCGAGCAGTACCTC.

The J gene is TRBJ1-4, the V gene TRBV2; a weak D match, TRBD1 (5 bases). With 7 bases removed from V and 0 bases from J, the gap between germline ends came to 12 bases. The germline CDR1 and CDR2 sequences are SNHLY and FYNNEI. CDR3 length: 15 residues. DNA for the CDR3: TGTGCCAGCATCGGGACGCCAGCAACTAATGAAAAACTGTTTTTT. Residues: CASIGTPATNEKLFF.

The chain couples TRBV12-3 or TRBV12-4 to TRBJ2-7; D possibly matches TRBD1 or TRBD2 (5 bases each). Trimming took 5 bases from V and 0 from J, leaving 11 bases between them. CDR3 length: 14 amino acids. The CDR3, as DNA: TGTGCCAGCAGTGCCGGGACCCACTCCTACGAGCAGTACTTC. This gives the protein CASSAGTHSYEQYF.